The count of the clone carrying this T cell receptor beta chain is one. This record comes from a study of blood T cell repertoires in COVID-19. Study-level information: Samples of COVID-19 (acute and convalescent) were obtained from the United States, Italy and Spain.

Per the study methods: Amplified reference gene primers provided the basis for estimating nucleated cell counts. Generated by immunoSEQ multiplex PCR, the TCRdb table keeps only in-frame clones and is missing some. The V and J calls and clone size were taken over from that table, and D and trimming were inferred from the DNA. The repertoire has some 80,000 clones, around 90% of them found once; the top ten carry over 2.5%. Sequencing was performed on peripheral blood. The clonotype was recovered from a human donor in a cohort sampled during active COVID-19.

The CDR3 here is CASSEDRPNEQFF. The CDR3 nucleotides read TGTGCCAGCAGTGAGGACAGACCCAATGAGCAGTTCTTC. The chain couples TRBV2 to TRBJ2-1, with a tentative D call TRBD1 (6 bases). The CDR3 has 13 amino acids. Trimming took 3 bases from V and 6 from J, leaving 9 bases between them. CDR1 is SNHLY and CDR2 is FYNNEI in the germline V gene.